What follows is one TCR beta chain and its context. Its antigen is as yet unknown. Sequenced by immunoSEQ multiplex PCR; TCRdb stores in-frame clones only, minus some. The table lists about 38,000 clones, approximately 85% of them singletons, with approximately 1.2% in the top ten. This entry comes from a study of STAT5B mutations in CD4+ large granular lymphocyte leukemia. Study-wide results and limits: Patient CD4-sorted repertoires looked more clonal than healthy CD4+ repertoires, even without putative leukemic clones. 25% of private leukemic clonotypes occurred rarely in other patients' non-leukemic repertoires.

The specimen was CD4+ T cells from blood buffy coats. The sequence derives from a human donor in good health.

CDR3 sequence reads: CASSQAKEGIQYF. DNA of the CDR3: TGCGCCAGCAGCCAGGCAAAGGAGGGCATTCAGTACTTC. This chain joins TRBV4-1 and TRBJ2-4, with D maybe TRBD2 (6 bases). Trimming pared 3 bases from V and 9 bases from J, leaving 12 bases between. Germline V gene sequence: CDR1 MGHRA, CDR2 YSYEKL. The CDR3 consists of 13 residues.